These T cell receptor beta chains were read from a single sample in a study of technical replicates of blood from a few donors. Produced via immunoSEQ multiplex PCR; TCRdb's table is partial and in-frame only. The table shows tens of thousands of clones, with around 94% occurring only once. The sample was T cells isolated from PBMCs. Source of these receptors: a human donor in good health. Both conserved end residues are part of each CDR3. The D gene is left open where the match is weak. For some rows the clone size is stated as once, few or many, or as a class when expanded; others skip it.

j_call,clone_size,d_call,v_call,cdr3_aa,cdr3_nt
TRBJ2-7,-,TRBD2,TRBV2,CASRELAGVIYEQYF,TGTGCCAGCAGAGAACTAGCGGGAGTAATCTACGAGCAGTACTTC
TRBJ2-7,-,-,TRBV25-1,CASSEGLTEQYF,TGTGCCAGCAGTGAGGGACTGACCGAGCAGTACTTC
TRBJ2-2,-,-,TRBV18,CASSRGQLNTGELFF,TGTGCCAGCTCACGAGGACAGCTGAACACCGGGGAGCTGTTTTTT
TRBJ2-3,-,TRBD2,TRBV6-5,CASSRRTSGTDTQYF,TGTGCCAGCAGTAGAAGGACTAGCGGCACAGATACGCAGTATTTT
TRBJ2-2,-,-,TRBV25-1,CASSESGGTMLTRELFF,TGTGCCAGCAGTGAATCGGGGGGCACGATGTTAACCAGGGAGCTGTTTTTT
TRBJ2-7,-,TRBD2,TRBV5-1,CASSLAPSGVSSYEQYF,TGCGCCAGCAGCTTGGCCCCTAGCGGGGTTAGCTCCTACGAGCAGTACTTC
TRBJ2-3,-,TRBD2,TRBV9,CASSVTLAGWGTDTQYF,TGTGCCAGCAGCGTAACTCTAGCGGGTTGGGGCACAGATACGCAGTATTTT
TRBJ2-7,-,TRBD1,TRBV11-2,CASSPGTEAVYEQYF,TGTGCCAGCAGCCCAGGGACAGAGGCAGTCTACGAGCAGTACTTC
TRBJ1-1,-,-,TRBV6-1,CASIEGVSTEAFF,TGTGCCAGCATAGAGGGGGTCTCCACTGAAGCTTTCTTT
TRBJ2-7,-,-,TRBV28,CASSTGFEQYF,TGTGCCAGCAGTACAGGGTTCGAGCAGTACTTC
TRBJ2-7,-,-,TRBV18,CASSQGVSGQRGEQYF,TGTGCCAGCTCCCAGGGAGTGAGCGGACAGCGAGGCGAGCAGTACTTC
TRBJ2-7,-,-,TRBV10-3,CAISESAGFGSYEQYF,TGTGCCATCAGTGAGTCTGCGGGATTCGGCTCCTACGAGCAGTACTTC
TRBJ1-1,-,TRBD1,TRBV7-2,CASTDRGAPTEAFF,TGTGCCAGCACAGACAGGGGGGCGCCTACTGAAGCTTTCTTT
TRBJ2-3,-,TRBD2,TRBV5-1,CASSSGVPVLRTSGTDTQYF,TGCGCCAGCAGCTCCGGGGTACCGGTTTTAAGGACTAGCGGAACAGATACGCAGTATTTT
TRBJ1-2,-,-,TRBV2,CASSEGRDFYGYTF,TGTGCCAGCAGTGAGGGGCGGGACTTCTATGGCTACACCTTC
TRBJ2-5,few,-,TRBV5-1,CASSSLRGNVKRGEETQYF,TGCGCCAGCAGCTCCCTCCGGGGGAACGTTAAGCGCGGAGAAGAGACCCAGTACTTC
TRBJ2-1,-,-,TRBV2,CASRRDSPDNEQFF,TGTGCCAGCAGACGGGACTCCCCGGACAATGAGCAGTTCTTC
TRBJ2-3,-,TRBD2,TRBV6-1,CASRRLAGFTDTQYF,TGTGCCAGCAGACGACTAGCGGGATTCACAGATACGCAGTATTTT
TRBJ2-7,-,TRBD1,TRBV4-3,CASSPDASGTGSYEQYF,TGCGCCAGCAGCCCAGACGCCTCCGGGACAGGTAGCTACGAGCAGTACTTC